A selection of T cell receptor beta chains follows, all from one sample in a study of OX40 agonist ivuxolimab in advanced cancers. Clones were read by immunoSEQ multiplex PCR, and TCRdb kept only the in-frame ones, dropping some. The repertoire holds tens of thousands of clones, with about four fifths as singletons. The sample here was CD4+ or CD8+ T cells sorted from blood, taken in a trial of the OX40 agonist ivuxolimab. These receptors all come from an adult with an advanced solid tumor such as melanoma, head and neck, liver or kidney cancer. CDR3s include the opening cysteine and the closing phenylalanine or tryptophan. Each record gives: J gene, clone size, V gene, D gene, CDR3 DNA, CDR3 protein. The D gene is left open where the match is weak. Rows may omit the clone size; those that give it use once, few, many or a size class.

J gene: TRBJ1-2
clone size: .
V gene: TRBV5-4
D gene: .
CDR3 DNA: TGTGCCAGCAGCTTGGATCGGTTGTCCTATGGCTACACCTTC
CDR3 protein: CASSLDRLSYGYTF

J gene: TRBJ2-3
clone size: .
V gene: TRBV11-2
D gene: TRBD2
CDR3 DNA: TGTGCCAGCAGCTCCTTGGGGGGGTCCACAGATACGCAGTATTTT
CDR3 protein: CASSSLGGSTDTQYF

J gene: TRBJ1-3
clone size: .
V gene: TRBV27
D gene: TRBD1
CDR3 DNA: TGTGCCAGCAGCCCAGGGGGCTCTGGAAACACCATATATTTT
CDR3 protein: CASSPGGSGNTIYF

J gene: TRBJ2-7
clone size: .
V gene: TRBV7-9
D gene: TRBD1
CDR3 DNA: TGTGCCAGCAGCTCGACAGGGGATTCCTACGAGCAGTACTTC
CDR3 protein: CASSSTGDSYEQYF

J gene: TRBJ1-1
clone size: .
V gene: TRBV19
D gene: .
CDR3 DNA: TGTGCCAGTAGTCCGAAAAGAAGGGCGAACACTGAAGCTTTCTTT
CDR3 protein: CASSPKRRANTEAFF

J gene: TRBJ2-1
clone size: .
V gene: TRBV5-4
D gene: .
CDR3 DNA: TGTGCCAGCACCCTTAACTTGGGACCCGGTGTCAATGAGCAGTTCTTC
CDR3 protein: CASTLNLGPGVNEQFF

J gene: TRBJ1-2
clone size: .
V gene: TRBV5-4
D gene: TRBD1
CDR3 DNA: TGTGCCAGCAGGCAAACCGGGACAGGTGTCTATGGCCACACCTTC
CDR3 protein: CASRQTGTGVYGHTF

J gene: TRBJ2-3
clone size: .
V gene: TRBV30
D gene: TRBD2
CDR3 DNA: TGTGCCTGGAGTGCTCCAATAGCGGGGGGCACAGATACGCAGTATTTT
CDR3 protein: CAWSAPIAGGTDTQYF

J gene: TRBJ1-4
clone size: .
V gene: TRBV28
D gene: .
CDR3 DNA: TGTGCCAGCAGTTTTCTAGGAGCTAGTACTGAAAAACTGTTTTTT
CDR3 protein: CASSFLGASTEKLFF

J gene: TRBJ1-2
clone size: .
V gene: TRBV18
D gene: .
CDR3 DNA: TGTGCCAGCTCACCGGGTTTCGGCTACACCTTC
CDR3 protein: CASSPGFGYTF

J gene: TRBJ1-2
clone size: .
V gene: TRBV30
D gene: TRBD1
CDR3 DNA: TGTGCCTGGAGCCGGGACAGGGGTTACGATGGCTACACCTTC
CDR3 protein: CAWSRDRGYDGYTF

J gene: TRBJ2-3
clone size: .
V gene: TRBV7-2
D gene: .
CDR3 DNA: TGTGCCAGCAGCAGATCAGGGGCTAGCGGCACAGATACGCAGTATTTT
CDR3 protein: CASSRSGASGTDTQYF

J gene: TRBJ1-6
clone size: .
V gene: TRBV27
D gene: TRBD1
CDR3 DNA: TGTGCCAGCAGCTCGGGACAGGCCCCAAATGTATCACCCCTCCACTTT
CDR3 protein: CASSSGQAPNVSPLHF

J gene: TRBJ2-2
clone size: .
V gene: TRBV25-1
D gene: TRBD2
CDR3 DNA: TGTGCCAGCAGTCCGCGTGGCGGGGGGGCCGGGGAGCTGTTTTTT
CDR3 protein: CASSPRGGGAGELFF

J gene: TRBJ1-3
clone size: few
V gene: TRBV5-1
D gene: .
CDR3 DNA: TGCGCCAGCAAAATTGGACCCGCGGTCGGAAACACCATATATTTT
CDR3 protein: CASKIGPAVGNTIYF

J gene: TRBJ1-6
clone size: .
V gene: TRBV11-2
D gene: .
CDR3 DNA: TGTGCCAGCAGCTTAGCGTCGGGGTCTTCATCACCCCTCCACTTT
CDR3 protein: CASSLASGSSSPLHF

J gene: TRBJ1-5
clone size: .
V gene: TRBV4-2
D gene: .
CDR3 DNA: TGTGCCAGCAGCCAAGGATCAGGGGAGGCCCACAATCAGCCCCAGCATTTT
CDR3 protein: CASSQGSGEAHNQPQHF

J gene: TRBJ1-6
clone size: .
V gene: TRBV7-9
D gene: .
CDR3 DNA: TGTGCCAGCAGCTTAACGGCAGATTCACCCCTCCACTTT
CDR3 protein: CASSLTADSPLHF

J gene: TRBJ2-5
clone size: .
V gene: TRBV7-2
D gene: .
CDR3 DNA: TGTGCCAGCAGCTTAGCGCGCTCAATCCGGGAGACCCAGTACTTC
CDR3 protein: CASSLARSIRETQYF

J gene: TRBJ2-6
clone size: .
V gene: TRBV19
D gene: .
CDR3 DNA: TGTGCCAGTAGGGGCCCTGCTCGGGGGGCCAACGTCCTGACTTTC
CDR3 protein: CASRGPARGANVLTF

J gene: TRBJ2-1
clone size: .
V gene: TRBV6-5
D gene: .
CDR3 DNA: TGTGCCAGCAGTTCCAGCGGTGAGCAGTTCTTC
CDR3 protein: CASSSSGEQFF

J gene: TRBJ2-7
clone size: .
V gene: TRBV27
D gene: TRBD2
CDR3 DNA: TGTGCCAGCAGTTCACTAGCGGCTACGGGTAACACGTACTTC
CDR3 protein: CASSSLAATGNTYF

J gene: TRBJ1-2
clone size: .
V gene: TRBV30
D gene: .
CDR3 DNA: TGTGCCTGGAGTGGACAGAACTATGGCTACACCTTC
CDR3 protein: CAWSGQNYGYTF

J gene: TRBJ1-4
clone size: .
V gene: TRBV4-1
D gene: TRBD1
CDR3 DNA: TGCGCCAGCAGCCAAGATCGAAGGGCCGGGGACAGTTCAGCAAAACTGTTTTTT
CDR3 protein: CASSQDRRAGDSSAKLFF

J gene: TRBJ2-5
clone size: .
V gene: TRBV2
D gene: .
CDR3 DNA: TGTGCCAGTAATAGTCGGACGAAAGAGACCCAGTACTTC
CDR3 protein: CASNSRTKETQYF

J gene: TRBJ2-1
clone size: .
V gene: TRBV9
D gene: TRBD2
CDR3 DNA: TGTGCCAGCAGCGTAGGACTAGCGGGGTACAATGAGCAGTTCTTC
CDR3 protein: CASSVGLAGYNEQFF

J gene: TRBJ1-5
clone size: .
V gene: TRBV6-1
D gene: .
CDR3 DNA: TGTGCCAGCAGTGAAGGGTTACTGGGGTTGGATCAGCCCCAGCATTTT
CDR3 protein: CASSEGLLGLDQPQHF

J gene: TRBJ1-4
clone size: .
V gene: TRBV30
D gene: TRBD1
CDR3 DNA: TGTGCCCGGAGTGTACAGGGGACAGGGGGCCGAAAACTGTTTTTT
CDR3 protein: CARSVQGTGGRKLFF

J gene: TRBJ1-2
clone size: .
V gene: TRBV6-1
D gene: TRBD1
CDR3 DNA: TGTGCCAGCAGCGGACAGGGGAGATTCGGTGGCTACACCTTC
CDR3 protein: CASSGQGRFGGYTF

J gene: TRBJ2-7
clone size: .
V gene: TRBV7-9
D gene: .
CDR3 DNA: TGTGCCAGCAGCTTCGACAGGTTTGGGGAGCAGTACTTC
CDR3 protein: CASSFDRFGEQYF

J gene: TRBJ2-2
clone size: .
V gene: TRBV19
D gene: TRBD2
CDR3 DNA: TGTGCCAGTAGTACAAGACTAGCGGGGGGCAACACCGGGGAGCTGTTTTTT
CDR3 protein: CASSTRLAGGNTGELFF

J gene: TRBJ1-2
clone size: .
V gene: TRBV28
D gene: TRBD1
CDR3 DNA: TGTGCCAGCAGCCCACCCACAGGGGGTGGGATCTATGGCTACACCTTC
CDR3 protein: CASSPPTGGGIYGYTF

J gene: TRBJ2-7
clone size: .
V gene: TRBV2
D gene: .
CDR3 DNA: TGTGCCAGCAGCCTTACACTAAACTCCTACGAGCAGTACTTC
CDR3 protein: CASSLTLNSYEQYF

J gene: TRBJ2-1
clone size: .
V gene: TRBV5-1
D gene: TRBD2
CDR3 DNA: TGCGCCAGCAGCTTGGTAGCCGGGACTAGCGGGAGGGCCGGGGGCAATGAGCAGTTCTTC
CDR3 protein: CASSLVAGTSGRAGGNEQFF

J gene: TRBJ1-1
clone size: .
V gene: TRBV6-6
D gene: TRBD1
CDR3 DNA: TGTGCCAGCAGGCAGACAGGGGGGAACACTGAAGCTTTCTTT
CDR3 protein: CASRQTGGNTEAFF